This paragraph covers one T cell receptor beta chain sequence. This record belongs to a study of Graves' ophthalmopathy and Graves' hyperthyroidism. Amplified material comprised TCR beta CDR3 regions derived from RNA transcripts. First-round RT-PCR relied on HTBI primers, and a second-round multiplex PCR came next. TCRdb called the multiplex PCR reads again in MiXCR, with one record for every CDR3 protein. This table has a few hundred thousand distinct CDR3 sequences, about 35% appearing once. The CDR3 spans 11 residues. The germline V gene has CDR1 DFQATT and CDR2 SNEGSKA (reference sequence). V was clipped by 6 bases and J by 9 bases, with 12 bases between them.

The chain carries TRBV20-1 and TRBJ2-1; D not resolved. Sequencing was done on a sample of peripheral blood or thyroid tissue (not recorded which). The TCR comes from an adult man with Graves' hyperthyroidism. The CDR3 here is CSAPTTTEQFF. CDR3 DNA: TGCAGTGCCCCTACAACGACTGAGCAGTTCTTC.